This TCR beta chain emerged from a study of siplizumab effects on memory and regulatory T cells. Germline-derived CDR1 and CDR2 are SGHAT and FQNNGV. The CDR3 runs to 19 residues. V lost 4 bases and J 6 bases, leaving 27 bases between the germline ends. Study results and limitations: Memory cells seemed less diverse than naive T cells, which also seemed major contributors to the alloresponse.

As to this clone: Its target is unknown.

Data came from immunoSEQ multiplex PCR; TCRdb stores just in-frame clones and leaves some out. In the table there are around 86,000 clones, 85% to 95% of which are singletons. J is TRBJ2-2 and V is TRBV11-2; possibly TRBD1 or TRBD2 for D (7 bases each). The sequencing sample was made of non-Treg CD4+ T cells sorted from blood. The sequence came from a human donor in good health. As DNA, the CDR3 is TGTGCCAGCAGCTCGCCCTATTTTACCCGACAGGGAGGGTCCGGGGAGCTGTTTTTT. It specifies CASSSPYFTRQGGSGELFF.